This T cell receptor beta chain was recorded in a study of vaccination and CD4 T cells after COVID-19. Study overall: Median time from second vaccine dose to sampling was roughly 65 days (14 to 241). Stimuli were overlapping spike peptide pools of SARS-CoV-2 and three common cold coronaviruses (HCoV-NL63, HCoV-OC43, HCoV-229E).

Concerning this clonotype: Its matching antigen is unknown.

At the Johns Hopkins FTIC core, DNA taken from cultured CD4+ T cells was sequenced by way of the Oncomine TCR Beta short-read assay. TCRdb passed the PCR reads through MiXCR, listing each CDR3 protein once. Among about 3,000 distinct CDR3 sequences listed, under 40% were seen once. Regarding treatment: roughly 10-day PBMC culture with coronavirus spike peptide pools or control peptides (ViraFEST assay). In germline, CDR1 is LNHDA, CDR2 SQIVND (reference sequence). The CDR3 extends over 16 amino acids. V lost 1 base, J lost 0 bases, and 9 bases lay in between. The sequencing input was CD4+ T cells from blood, cultured in vitro. V is TRBV19 and J is TRBJ2-2; D might be TRBD2 (5 bases). This clonotype originated in a human donor who had recovered from COVID-19. CDR3 residues: CASSIVGSANTGELFF. CDR3 DNA sequence: TGTGCCAGTAGTATAGTAGGTAGCGCGAACACCGGGGAGCTGTTTTTT. Variable domain in full (rest from reference TRBV19 and TRBJ2-2): DGGITQSPKYLFRKEGQNVTLSCEQNLNHDAMYWYRQDPGQGLRLIYYSQIVNDFQKGDIAEGYSVSREKKESFPLTVTSAQKNPTAFYLCASSIVGSANTGELFFGEGSRLTVL.